These 29 T cell receptor beta chains were sequenced from one sample in a study of tumor-infiltrating lymphocytes in primary liver carcinoma. Germline DNA was extracted alongside blood RNA, which was obtained from unsorted whole blood. From approximately 0.5 ug of total RNA, TCR beta-specific cDNA was reverse-transcribed using a constant-region primer. Three-round nested multiplex PCR performed with slightly modified ARM-PCR produced the TCR beta libraries. Running 9 to 11 cycles apiece, the first two PCR rounds relied on TRBV1-TRBV30 forward primers together with a C-beta reverse primer. TCRdb reprocessed the multiplex PCR reads with MiXCR, giving one entry per CDR3 protein. The top ten clones hold 72% of a sample with more than 150,000 distinct CDR3 sequences, 50% to 75% of them seen once. Sequenced sample: peripheral blood. These receptors were obtained from a man aged 35 to 55 with primary liver carcinoma and hepatitis B virus infection.

The J gene is TRBJ1-3, the V gene TRBV11-2; tentative D call: TRBD1 (6 bases). From germline, CDR1 is SGHAT and CDR2 FQNNGV. V was cut by 4 bases and J by 2 bases, with 15 bases left in between. The CDR3 sequence is 16 residues long. CDR3 bases: TGTGCCAGCAGCTCTACAGGGTTTCGTACTGGAAACACCATATATTTT. The encoded protein is CASSSTGFRTGNTIYF.

This clonotype was seen many times. The chain carries TRBV28 and TRBJ2-3; 9 bases are a match to TRBD2. Trimming took 5 bases from V and 4 from J; bases not matched to a gene: 4. Per the germline V gene, CDR1 is MDHEN and CDR2 is SYDVKM. CDR3 length: 14 residues. DNA for the CDR3: TGTGCCAGCAGTCCAGCGGGAGGAGCAGATACGCAGTATTTT. This translates into CASSPAGGADTQYF.

About this clonotype itself: Just one base apart from a much larger clone, this may be a read error. This chain connects TRBV29-1 to TRBJ1-2, with a tentative D call TRBD1 (5 bases). CDR3 length: 12 residues. CDR1 and CDR2 from the germline V gene are SQVTM and ANQGSEA. Trimming took off 4 bases at V and 7 bases at J, with 13 bases between the two ends. In DNA form, the CDR3 reads TGCAGCGTTGGAGAAGGGGCCGGTGGCTACACCTTC. This gives the protein CSVGEGAGGYTF.

The gene calls are TRBV6-6 and TRBJ1-1, with D possibly TRBD1 on 6 matching bases. The CDR3 length is 13 residues. Trimming cost V 7 bases and J 1 base, with 10 bases left between them. Germline V gene data show CDR1 as MNHNY and CDR2 as SVGAGI (reference sequence). This chain's CDR3 is CASKDRANTEAFF. The CDR3 coding sequence is TGTGCCAGCAAGGACAGAGCGAACACTGAAGCTTTCTTT.

This clonotype has a handful of counts. The chain has TRBV29-1 and TRBJ1-6; a possible D gene is TRBD1 (5 bases). Germline lookup yields CDR1 SQVTM and CDR2 ANQGSEA. Trimming took off 6 bases at V and 6 bases at J, with 15 bases between the two ends. The CDR3 is 14 amino acids. Here the CDR3 reads CSVGDPSANSPLHF. For the CDR3, the DNA is TGCAGCGTCGGGGACCCATCCGCTAATTCACCCCTCCACTTT.

This clonotype occurred a few times. V is TRBV7-9 and J is TRBJ1-2; TRBD1 matches 9 bases. Looked up from germline, CDR1 is SEHNR and CDR2 is FQNEAQ (reference sequence). V was clipped by 4 bases and J by 6 bases; unmatched bases: 3. This CDR3 contains 13 residues. The CDR3 loop is CASSSGTGNGYTF. CDR3 nucleotides: TGTGCCAGCAGCTCCGGGACAGGGAATGGCTACACCTTC.

This chain uses TRBV12-3 or TRBV12-4 with TRBJ2-2, with D possibly TRBD2 on 6 matching bases. The CDR3 is 16 residues long. The V end was cut by 5 bases, the J end by 6 bases, with 19 bases between. This CDR3 is CASSHRGSGGAGELFF. Here the CDR3 DNA reads TGTGCCAGCAGTCACCGGGGTAGCGGTGGGGCCGGGGAGCTGTTTTTT.

V and J are TRBV12-3 or TRBV12-4 and TRBJ1-1; 10 bases fit TRBD1. This CDR3 spans 15 amino acids. V trimming: 6 bases; J trimming: 4 bases; junction bases outside the gene matches: 8. CDR3 DNA: TGTGCCAGCAGCCATATGGGACAGGGGACCACTGAAGCTTTCTTT. Translating gives CASSHMGQGTTEAFF.

The J gene is TRBJ2-7, the V gene TRBV6-6; 7 bases map to TRBD1. CDR1 MNHNY and CDR2 SVGAGI come from the germline V gene (reference sequence). V shed 10 bases and J 5 bases; nucleotides not matched to a gene: 11. The CDR3 consists of 13 residues. Written as DNA, the CDR3 is TGTGCCAACATCCCAAACAGGGGCCACGAGCAGTACTTC. Amino acid sequence: CANIPNRGHEQYF.

To note about this clonotype: An end of the junction differs from the germline gene, which may be a read error. The V and J genes are TRBV11-2 and TRBJ2-1; D call uncertain. CDR3 length: 14 amino acids. Germline V gene data show CDR1 as SGHAT and CDR2 as FQNNGV. Written as DNA, the CDR3 is TGTGCCAACAGCTTATTCGGCAGATACAATGTGCAGTTCTTC. It specifies CANSLFGRYNVQFF.

The chain employs TRBV4-1 and TRBJ2-7, with 7 bases lining up with TRBD1. CDR3 length: 14 amino acids. Unmatched junction bases numbered 5, after V lost 4 bases and J lost 2 bases. Germline V CDR1 and CDR2: MGHRA, YSYEKL. As DNA, the CDR3 is TGCGCCAGCAGCCGGGACAGAGACACCTACGAGCAGTACTTC. The encoded protein is CASSRDRDTYEQYF.

The chain joins TRBV6-5 to TRBJ2-2; 8 positions agree with TRBD2. The J segment lost 7 bases and the V segment lost 7 bases, leaving 17 bases of the junction unmatched. Germline V gene data show CDR1 as MNHEY and CDR2 as SVGAGI. The length of the CDR3 is 17 residues. CDR3 bases: TGTGCCAGCACTCCTTGGGGGCGGAGCGGGAGTATCGGGGAGCTGTTTTTT. This sequence encodes CASTPWGRSGSIGELFF.

The chain has TRBV28 and TRBJ2-6; weak D call: TRBD1 (5 bases). V lost 1 base to trimming and J lost 4 bases, with 11 bases between them. CDR3 length: 16 amino acids. Germline CDR1 MDHEN, CDR2 SYDVKM. The DNA of the CDR3 is TGTGCCAGCAGTTTATCCCAGGGTACCGGGGCCAACGTCCTGACTTTC. Translation: CASSLSQGTGANVLTF.

This clonotype was counted ten times or more. In DNA form, the CDR3 reads TGTGCCAGCAGCTCCACCGACAGGGGCTACGAGCAGTACTTC. Amino acids: CASSSTDRGYEQYF. The chain has TRBV6-5 and TRBJ2-7, with 8 nucleotides matching TRBD1. Per germline, CDR1 MNHEY and CDR2 SVGAGI. With 6 bases clipped from V and 3 bases from J, the junction kept 7 bases outside the gene matches. There are 14 residues in the CDR3.

Turning to this clonotype: Since a much larger clone is just one base distant, this may be a read error. V usage is TRBV11-1 and J usage is TRBJ2-6; the match to TRBD2 covers 7 bases. This CDR3 spans 18 amino acids. Germline-derived CDR1 and CDR2 are SGHAT and FQDESV (reference sequence). CDR3 in DNA: TGTGCCAGCAGCTTTGGTGGGAGGGCCTCTTTAGGGGCCAACGTCATGACTTTC. This translates into CASSFGGRASLGANVMTF.

This clonotype was counted only a few times. The chain joins TRBV6-5 to TRBJ2-1; 11 positions match TRBD2. The CDR3 consists of 15 residues. Trimming removed 6 bases from V and 8 bases from J; junction bases left unmatched: 9. Looked up from germline, CDR1 is MNHEY and CDR2 is SVGAGI. CDR3 sequence reads: CASRASGRSSDEQFF. The CDR3 DNA reads TGTGCCAGCAGAGCTAGCGGGAGGTCCAGCGATGAGCAGTTCTTC.

The chain combines TRBV6-6 with TRBJ2-6; D ambiguous. CDR3 size: 14 residues. The germline CDR1 and CDR2 sequences are MNHNY and SVGAGI (reference sequence). V shed 7 bases and J shed 0 bases, with 7 bases lying between them. This CDR3 reads CASNGDSGANVLTF. The CDR3 DNA reads TGTGCCAGCAACGGTGACTCTGGGGCCAACGTCCTGACTTTC.

Of note for this clonotype: A much larger clone lies one base from this, so it may be a read error. This rearrangement joins TRBV29-1 to TRBJ2-1; TRBD2 matches 7 bases. With 4 bases clipped from V and 2 bases from J, the junction kept 5 bases outside the gene matches. The CDR3 length is 14 residues. CDR1 is SQVTM and CDR2 is ANQGSEA in the germline V gene. The CDR3 DNA reads TGCAGCGTTGCTCCTAGCGGCGCCTACAATGAGCAGTTCTTC. It is translated as CSVAPSGAYNEQFF.

The rearrangement uses TRBV4-1 and TRBJ2-3, with a tentative D call TRBD2 (5 bases). The germline CDR1 and CDR2 sequences are MGHRA and YSYEKL. CDR3 length equals 14 residues. V lost 4 bases to trimming and J lost 3 bases, with 11 bases between them. CDR3: CASSLDWLTDTQYF. The CDR3 region has the DNA TGCGCCAGCAGCCTGGACTGGCTTACAGATACGCAGTATTTT.

CDR3: CASRPGTGAAEKLFF. CDR3 coding DNA: TGTGCCAGCAGACCCGGGACAGGGGCGGCCGAAAAACTGTTTTTT. The chain couples TRBV12-3 or TRBV12-4 to TRBJ1-4, with 10 positions matching TRBD1. J gave up 8 bases and V 6 bases, and 9 bases lay outside the gene matches. The CDR3 contains 15 residues.

This rearrangement joins TRBV4-1 to TRBJ2-2, with TRBD1 matching 8 bases. The CDR3 is 15 amino acids. Trimming at V came to 0 bases and at J to 6 bases, leaving 3 bases not matched to a gene. CDR1 is MGHRA, CDR2 YSYEKL, per germline. The CDR3 DNA reads as TGCGCCAGCAGCCAAGAGGGGACAGGCCCCGGGGAGCTGTTTTTT. It yields the protein CASSQEGTGPGELFF.

This rearrangement joins TRBV10-2 to TRBJ2-1; 7 bases are shared with TRBD2. The CDR3 totals 14 residues. CDR1 is WSHSY, CDR2 SAAADI, per germline. Trimming cost V 4 bases and J 13 bases; bases outside gene matches: 13. The CDR3 bases are TGCGCCAGCAGTGGAACTAGCGACTACAATGGACAGTTCTTC. As protein: CASSGTSDYNGQFF.

This clonotype came up once. The rearrangement uses TRBV7-8 and TRBJ1-1; no clear D. V lost 4 bases and J lost 4, with 7 bases in between. Germline V gives CDR1 SGHVS, CDR2 FQNEAQ. This CDR3 has 12 amino acids. The CDR3 protein is CASSSESTEAFF. CDR3 DNA: TGTGCCAGCAGCTCAGAGAGCACTGAAGCTTTCTTT.

The chain has TRBV29-1 and TRBJ2-6; TRBD1 agrees at 8 bases. V was clipped by 0 bases and J by 1 base; unmatched bases: 11. Germline assignment: CDR1 SQVTM and CDR2 ANQGSEA. The CDR3 covers 19 residues. CDR3 sequence: CSVEETGEPERSGANVLTF. CDR3 nucleotide sequence: TGCAGCGTTGAAGAGACAGGGGAACCCGAGAGGTCTGGGGCCAACGTCCTGACTTTC. Filled out from reference TRBV29-1 and TRBJ2-6, the complete variable domain reads SAVISQKPSRDICQRGTSLTIQCQVDSQVTMMFWYRQQPGQSLTLIATANQGSEATYESGFVIDKFPISRPNLTFSTLTVSNMSPEDSSIYLCSVEETGEPERSGANVLTFGAGSRLTVL.

The V call is TRBV29-1, the J call TRBJ2-5; no firm D call. CDR3 length: 12 residues. CDR1 is SQVTM, CDR2 ANQGSEA, per germline. Trimming shortened V by 7 bases and J by 7 bases, and 16 bases separated the two germline ends. CDR3 in amino acids: CSADSLGGTQYF. DNA of the CDR3: TGCAGCGCTGATTCCCTCGGTGGGACCCAGTACTTC.

The chain links TRBV7-9 to TRBJ2-1, with 13 nucleotides matching TRBD2. The CDR3 loop spans 14 amino acids. V lost 6 bases to trimming and J lost 8 bases; unmatched junction nucleotides: 4. Germline CDR1 is SEHNR and CDR2 is FQNEAQ (reference sequence). CDR3 residues: CASRLAGGRDEQFF. CDR3 bases: TGTGCCAGCAGACTAGCGGGAGGGCGCGATGAGCAGTTCTTC.

The rearrangement joins TRBV6-5 to TRBJ1-5; tentatively, D is TRBD1 (5 bases). CDR1 MNHEY and CDR2 SVGAGI come from the germline V gene. With 6 bases removed from V and 7 bases from J, the gap between germline ends came to 16 bases. The CDR3 spans 14 residues. The DNA of the CDR3 is TGTGCCAGCAGCCGAACAGGCTTCAGGCAGCCCCAGCATTTT. Amino acids: CASSRTGFRQPQHF.

This rearrangement joins TRBV20-1 to TRBJ2-3, with 9 positions matching TRBD2. Losses at the gene ends were 6 bases for V and 0 bases for J; bases not matched to a gene: 7. The CDR3 loop spans 15 amino acids. Germline loops: CDR1 DFQATT, CDR2 SNEGSKA (reference sequence). In DNA, the CDR3 is TGCAGTGCGCCCACTAGCGGGCATAGCACAGATACGCAGTATTTT. Translated, it gives CSAPTSGHSTDTQYF.

This clonotype was observed a handful of times. The rearrangement joins TRBV2 to TRBJ2-3; D remains ambiguous. Trimming pared 6 bases from V and 5 bases from J, leaving 18 bases between. Germline V CDR1 and CDR2: SNHLY, FYNNEI. The CDR3 totals 15 residues. CDR3 nucleotide sequence: TGTGCCAGCAGCGAACTCCCGTCGTTGGGAGATACGCAGTATTTT. Its protein product is CASSELPSLGDTQYF.